These 8 T cell receptor beta chains came from one sample sequenced in a study of cytomegalovirus exposure and HLA in healthy donors (dated by TCRdb to about 2017). The protocol used for the library was the immunoSEQ multiplex PCR assay. The multiplex PCR relied on a mix of 60 forward primers for TCR Vbeta segments and 13 reverse primers for TCR Jbeta segments. TCRdb limited this immuneACCESS table to in-frame rearrangements with V and J called. A share of clones is missing; checked studies link under half to unresolved V genes, and the rest is unexplained. The table kept for this sample lists under 75,000 clones. The ten biggest clones cover 2.4% of the sample. Source material: PBMCs. The source of these receptors is a female donor in good health and CMV-seropositive.

The chain carries TRBV5-6 and TRBJ2-2; tentative D call: TRBD2 (5 bases). The CDR3 runs to 14 residues. Trimming stripped 0 bases from V and 6 bases from J, with 9 bases between. From germline, CDR1 is SGHDT and CDR2 YYEEEE. In nucleotides, the CDR3 is TGTGCCAGCAGCTTGGCCCGGGGTGCCGGGGAGCTGTTTTTT. Residues: CASSLARGAGELFF.

V gene TRBV19 combines with J gene TRBJ1-5, with a possible D match to TRBD1 (5 bases). CDR3 length: 17 amino acids. Trimming stripped 0 bases from V and 5 bases from J, with 17 bases between. Germline V gives CDR1 LNHDA, CDR2 SQIVND (reference sequence). The CDR3 is CASSIEKQGNRDQPQHF. The CDR3 DNA reads as TGTGCCAGTAGTATAGAAAAGCAGGGAAATAGGGATCAGCCCCAGCATTTT.

The chain employs TRBV5-1 and TRBJ2-1, with 10 bases aligning to TRBD1. There are 16 residues in the CDR3. With 0 bases clipped from V and 8 bases from J, the junction kept 8 bases outside the gene matches. Germline lookup yields CDR1 SGHRS and CDR2 YFSETQ. CDR3 bases: TGCGCCAGCAGCTTGGGAGACAGGGGGCGACGGGATGAGCAGTTCTTC. Protein: CASSLGDRGRRDEQFF.

The V and J genes are TRBV4-3 and TRBJ2-2; 12 bases line up with TRBD2. Trimming removed 4 bases from V and 1 base from J; junction bases left unmatched: 4. The CDR3 is 17 amino acids. Germline V CDR1 and CDR2: LGHNA, YSLEER. In nucleotides, the CDR3 is TGCGCCAGCAGCCTAGGACTAGCGGGGATGAACACCGGGGAGCTGTTTTTT. Protein sequence: CASSLGLAGMNTGELFF.

V usage is TRBV6-5 and J usage is TRBJ1-5, with a possible D match to TRBD1 (5 bases). The CDR3 totals 15 residues. With 4 bases removed from V and 4 bases from J, the gap between germline ends came to 14 bases. The germline gives CDR1 MNHEY, CDR2 SVGAGI. The CDR3 DNA is TGTGCCAGCAGTTTTACAGGCGGAGGGAATCAGCCCCAGCATTTT. Residues: CASSFTGGGNQPQHF.

The rearrangement links TRBV5-5 to TRBJ1-2; 9 bases line up with TRBD1. The V gene end was trimmed by 0 bases and the J gene end by 7 bases; junction bases not matched to a gene: 10. The CDR3 is 16 amino acids. CDR1 is SGHKS, CDR2 YYEKEE, per germline (reference sequence). This CDR3 reads CASSLEIRTGVGGYTF. The CDR3 nucleotides are TGTGCCAGCAGCTTGGAGATCAGGACAGGGGTCGGTGGCTACACCTTC.

The V call is TRBV6-5, the J call TRBJ1-4; a weak D match, TRBD1 (5 bases). CDR1 and CDR2 from the germline V gene are MNHEY and SVGAGI. Trimming removed 11 bases from V and 8 bases from J, with 15 bases in between. The CDR3 spans 12 residues. CDR3 nucleotides: TGTGCCGTAAAGGGGCCGGACGAAAAACTGTTTTTT. Its protein is CAVKGPDEKLFF.

This chain connects TRBV27 to TRBJ1-4; weak D call: TRBD1 (6 bases). V was shortened by 1 base and J by 12 bases, with 18 bases between the two germline ends. CDR1 and CDR2 from the germline V gene are MNHEY and SMNVEV (reference sequence). The CDR3 is 15 amino acids. The DNA for the CDR3 is TGTGCCAGCAGTTTATGGTCGGACAGCTTGACGGAACTGTTTTTT. As protein: CASSLWSDSLTELFF.